This T cell receptor (beta chain) was identified during a study of identical twins. General study findings and limits: Invariant MAIT and iNKT cells may have partly biased zero-insertion analyses.

TCRdb called the 5' RACE reads again in MiXCR, with one record for every CDR3 protein. The sample holds hundreds of thousands of distinct CDR3 sequences, less than 25% seen once. V lost 0 bases to trimming and J lost 3 bases, with 6 bases between them. Germline V gene lookup returns CDR1 KGHSH and CDR2 LQKENI. The CDR3 runs to 13 residues. All donors were healthy, and all were Caucasian. This clonotype was counted many times. Its antigen is not identified. These data were also filed under a second study, of T cells expressing NK-cell markers. That report notes: Sequencing covered eight donors, seven HCMV-seropositive and one seronegative. In roughly six donors, dominant NKG2C+ clonotypes were roughly 1.0-8% of CD8+ T cells.

This sequence joins TRBV18 and TRBJ2-7; TRBD2 is a possible D gene (5 bases). The source is a woman under 30 in good health. The material sequenced was PBMCs. CDR3 sequence: CASSPPTSYEQYF. The CDR3 bases are TGTGCCAGCTCACCACCAACTAGCTACGAGCAGTACTTC.